This T cell receptor beta chain stems from a study of cytomegalovirus exposure and HLA in healthy donors. Findings and caveats of the study: A cluster of highly shared sequence variants was likely a sequencing artifact. Later analysis indicated greater clonal expansion among HLA-associated TCR beta chains than among equally common other chains. It was reported in a later analysis that an Asian-associated ancestry cluster showed fewer N-insertions than the roughly 660-donor mean.

The sample holds a few counts of this clone. Its antigen is as yet unknown. PCR used 60 Vbeta primers and 13 Jbeta primers. Repertoires were generated with immunoSEQ multiplex PCR, while TCRdb's copy carries only in-frame clones and drops some. The repertoire holds 180,000 or so clones, with about 86% as singletons. This receptor was obtained from a woman under 40 in good health and CMV-seronegative. The sample taken for sequencing was PBMCs.

The CDR3 bases are TGCAGCGTTACACTGGGACTCCCAGCGCAGTATTTT. Translating it yields CSVTLGLPAQYF. This chain links TRBV29-1 with TRBJ2-3; maybe TRBD2 (6 bases). From germline, CDR1 is SQVTM and CDR2 ANQGSEA. The CDR3 loop spans 12 amino acids. V lost 5 bases, J lost 10 bases, and 16 bases lay in between.